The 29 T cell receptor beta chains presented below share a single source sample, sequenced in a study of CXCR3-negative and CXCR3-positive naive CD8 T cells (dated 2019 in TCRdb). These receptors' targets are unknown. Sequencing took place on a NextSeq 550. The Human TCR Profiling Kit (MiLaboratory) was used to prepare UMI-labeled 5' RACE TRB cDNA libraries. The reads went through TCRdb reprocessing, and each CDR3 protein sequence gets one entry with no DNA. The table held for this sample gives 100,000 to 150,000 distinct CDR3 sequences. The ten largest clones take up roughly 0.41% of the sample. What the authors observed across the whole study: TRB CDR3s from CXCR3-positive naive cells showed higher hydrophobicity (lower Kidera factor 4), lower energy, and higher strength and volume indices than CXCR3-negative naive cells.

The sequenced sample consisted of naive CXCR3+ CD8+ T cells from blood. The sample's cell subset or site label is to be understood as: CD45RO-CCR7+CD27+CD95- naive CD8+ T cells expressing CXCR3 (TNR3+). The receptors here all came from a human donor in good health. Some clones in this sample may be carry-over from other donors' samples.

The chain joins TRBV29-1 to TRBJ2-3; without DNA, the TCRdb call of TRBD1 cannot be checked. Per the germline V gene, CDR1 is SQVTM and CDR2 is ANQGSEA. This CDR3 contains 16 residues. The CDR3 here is CSVEHPPGGGTDTQYF.

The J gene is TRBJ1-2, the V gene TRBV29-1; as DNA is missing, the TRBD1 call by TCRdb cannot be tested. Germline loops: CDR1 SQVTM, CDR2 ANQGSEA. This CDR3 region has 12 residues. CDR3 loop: CSVPGGGGGYTF.

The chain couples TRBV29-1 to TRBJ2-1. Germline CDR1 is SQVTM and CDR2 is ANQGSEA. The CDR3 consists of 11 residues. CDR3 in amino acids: CSVDRENEQFF.

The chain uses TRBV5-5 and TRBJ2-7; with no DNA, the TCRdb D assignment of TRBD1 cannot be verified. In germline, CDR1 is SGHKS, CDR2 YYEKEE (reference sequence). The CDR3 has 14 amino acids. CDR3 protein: CASSLYGATYEQYF. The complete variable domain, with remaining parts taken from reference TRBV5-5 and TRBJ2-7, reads DAGVTQSPTHLIKTRGQQVTLRCSPISGHKSVSWYQQVLGQGPQFIFQYYEKEERGRGNFPDRFSARQFPNYSSELNVNALLLGDSALYLCASSLYGATYEQYFGPGTRLTVT.

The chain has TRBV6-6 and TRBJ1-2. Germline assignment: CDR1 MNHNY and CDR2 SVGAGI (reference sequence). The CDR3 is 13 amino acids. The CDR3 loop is CASSPARNYGYTF.

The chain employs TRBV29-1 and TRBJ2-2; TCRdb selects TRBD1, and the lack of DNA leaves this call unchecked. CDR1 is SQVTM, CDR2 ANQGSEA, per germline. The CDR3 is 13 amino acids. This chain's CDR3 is CSVEKGGAGELFF.

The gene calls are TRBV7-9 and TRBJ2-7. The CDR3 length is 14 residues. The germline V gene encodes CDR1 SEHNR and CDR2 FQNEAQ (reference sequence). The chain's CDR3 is CASSFASRSYEQYF.

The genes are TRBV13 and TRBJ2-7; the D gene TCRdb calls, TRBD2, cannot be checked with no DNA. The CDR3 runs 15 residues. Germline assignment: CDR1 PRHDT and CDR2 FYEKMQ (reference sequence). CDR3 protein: CASSPLGLGSYEQYF.

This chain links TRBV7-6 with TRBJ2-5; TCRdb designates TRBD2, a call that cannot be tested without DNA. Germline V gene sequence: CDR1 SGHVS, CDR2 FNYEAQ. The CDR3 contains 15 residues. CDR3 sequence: CASSLAGLAKETQYF.

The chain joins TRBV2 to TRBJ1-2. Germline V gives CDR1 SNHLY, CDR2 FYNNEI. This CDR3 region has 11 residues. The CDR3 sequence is CASSGTGGYTF.

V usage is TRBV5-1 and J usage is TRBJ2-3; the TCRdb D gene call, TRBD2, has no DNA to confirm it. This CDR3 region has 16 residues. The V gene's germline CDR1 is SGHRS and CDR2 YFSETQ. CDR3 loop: CASVLWGTARGNTQYF. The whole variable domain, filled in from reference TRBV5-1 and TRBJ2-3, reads KAGVTQTPRYLIKTRGQQVTLSCSPISGHRSVSWYQQTPGQGLQFLFEYFSETQRNKGNFPGRFSGRQFSNSRSEMNVSTLELGDSALYLCASVLWGTARGNTQYFGPGTRLTVL.

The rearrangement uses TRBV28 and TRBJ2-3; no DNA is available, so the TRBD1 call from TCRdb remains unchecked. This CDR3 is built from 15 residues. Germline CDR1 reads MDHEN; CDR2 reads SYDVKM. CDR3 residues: CASSLDLGDGKAQYF.

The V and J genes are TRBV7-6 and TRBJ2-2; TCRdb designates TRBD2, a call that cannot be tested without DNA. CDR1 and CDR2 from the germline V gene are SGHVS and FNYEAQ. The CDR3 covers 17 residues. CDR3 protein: CASSLVGATKANGELFF. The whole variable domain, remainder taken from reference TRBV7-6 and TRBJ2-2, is GAGVSQSPRYKVTKRGQDVALRCDPISGHVSLYWYRQALGQGPEFLTYFNYEAQQDKSGLPNDRFSAERPEGSISTLTIQRTEQRDSAMYRCASSLVGATKANGELFFGEGSRLTVL.

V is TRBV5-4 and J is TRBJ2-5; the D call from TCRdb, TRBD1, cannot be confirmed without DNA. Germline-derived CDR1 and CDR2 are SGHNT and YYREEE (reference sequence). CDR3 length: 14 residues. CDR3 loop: CASSFRQIQETQYF.

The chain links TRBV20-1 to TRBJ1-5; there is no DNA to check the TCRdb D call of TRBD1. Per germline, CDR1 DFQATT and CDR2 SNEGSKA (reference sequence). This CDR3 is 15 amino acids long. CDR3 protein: CSVRDRGFSNQPQHF.

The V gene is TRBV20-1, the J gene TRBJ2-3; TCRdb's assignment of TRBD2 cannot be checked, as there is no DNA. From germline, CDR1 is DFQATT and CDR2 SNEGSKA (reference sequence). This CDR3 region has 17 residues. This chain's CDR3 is CSARDMREREITDTQYF.

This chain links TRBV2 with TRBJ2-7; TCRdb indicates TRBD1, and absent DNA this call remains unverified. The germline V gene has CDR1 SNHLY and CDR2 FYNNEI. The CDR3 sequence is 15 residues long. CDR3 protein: CASSVSTGAAVEQYF.

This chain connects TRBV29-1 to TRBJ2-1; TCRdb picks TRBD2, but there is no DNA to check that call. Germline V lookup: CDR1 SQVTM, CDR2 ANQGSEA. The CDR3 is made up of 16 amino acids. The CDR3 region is CSVEDLRLADYNEQFF.

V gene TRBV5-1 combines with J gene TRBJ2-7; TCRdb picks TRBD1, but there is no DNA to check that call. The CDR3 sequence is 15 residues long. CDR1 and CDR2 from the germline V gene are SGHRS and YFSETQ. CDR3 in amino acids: CASSLAWGSKNEQYF.

CDR3: CASSIGTSGTSYNEQLF. The chain is built from TRBV7-3 and TRBJ2-1; TCRdb's assignment of TRBD2 cannot be checked, as there is no DNA. Germline CDR1 and CDR2: SGHTA and FQGTGA. The CDR3 contains 17 residues.

CDR3 protein: CASSLGSVYNEQFF. The chain combines TRBV7-6 with TRBJ2-1. Germline loops: CDR1 SGHVS, CDR2 FNYEAQ. This CDR3 region has 14 residues.

The CDR3 region is CATSHSGGSVWYQETQYF. This rearrangement joins TRBV15 to TRBJ2-5; TCRdb's D call of TRBD1 is untestable without DNA. From germline, CDR1 is LNHNV and CDR2 YYDKDF (reference sequence). The CDR3 spans 18 residues.

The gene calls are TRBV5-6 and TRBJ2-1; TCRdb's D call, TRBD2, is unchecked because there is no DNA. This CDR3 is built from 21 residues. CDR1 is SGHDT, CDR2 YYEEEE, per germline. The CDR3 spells CASSFLRASPSSSGVYNEQFF.

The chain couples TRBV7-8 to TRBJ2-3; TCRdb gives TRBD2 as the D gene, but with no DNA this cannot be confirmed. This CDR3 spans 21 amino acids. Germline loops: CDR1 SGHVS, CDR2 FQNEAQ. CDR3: CASSLPLRTSGGWMETDTQYF.

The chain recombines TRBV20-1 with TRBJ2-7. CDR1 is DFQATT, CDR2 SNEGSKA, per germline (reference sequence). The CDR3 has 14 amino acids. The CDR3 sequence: CSARDLASSYEQYF.

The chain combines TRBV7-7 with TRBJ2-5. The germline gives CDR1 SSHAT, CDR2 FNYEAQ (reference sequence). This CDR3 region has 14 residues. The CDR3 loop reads CASSLWSGQEIQYF.

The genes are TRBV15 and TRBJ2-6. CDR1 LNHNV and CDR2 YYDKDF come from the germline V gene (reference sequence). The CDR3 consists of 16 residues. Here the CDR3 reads CATSRGQGSGANVLTF.

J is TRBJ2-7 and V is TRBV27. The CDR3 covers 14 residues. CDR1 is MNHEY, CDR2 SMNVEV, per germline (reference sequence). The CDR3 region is CASQKRGTVYEQYF.

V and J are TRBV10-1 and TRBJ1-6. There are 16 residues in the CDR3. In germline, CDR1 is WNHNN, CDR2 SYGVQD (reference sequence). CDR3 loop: CASNSYRASYNSPLHF.